The text below deals with one TCR beta chain. Its target is unknown. The data originate from a study of T cell responses to AZD1222 COVID-19 vaccine. Sequencing was performed with immunoSEQ multiplex PCR; in TCRdb, only in-frame clones are kept and a portion is missing. The sample carries 70,000 to 90,000 clones, more than 75% recorded once. Trimming cost V 6 bases and J 3 bases, with 12 bases left between them. CDR1 and CDR2 (germline): MNHEY, SVGAGI. The CDR3 has 14 amino acids. The study's findings and limits: Recipients of AZD1222 seropositive at baseline numbered only six or seven.

The receptor was isolated from an adult in good health. V gene TRBV6-5 combines with J gene TRBJ2-1; possible D gene TRBD2, 6 bases. The material was peripheral blood, obtained on day 0 of AZD1222 vaccination. This CDR3 is CASSTSSVYNEQFF. CDR3 in DNA: TGTGCCAGCAGCACCTCTAGCGTCTACAATGAGCAGTTCTTC.